This T cell receptor beta chain is from a study of blood T cells in healthy people across ages. Study-level findings and limits: Donor CMV status, an unknown factor, possibly confounded changes in expanded clonotypes.

This CDR3 region has 16 residues. After removal of 1 base from V and 3 bases from J, the junction contained 8 bases not matched to a gene. Germline-derived CDR1 and CDR2 are SEHNR and FQNEAQ (reference sequence). Together with a sample-barcoded 5' primer, a J-beta primer mix was included in a second PCR lasting about 6 to 11 cycles. TCRdb redid the calling of the 5' RACE reads with MiXCR, one entry per CDR3 protein. This table holds 790,000 or so distinct CDR3 sequences, around 50% found once. As concerns this clonotype: No antigen is known for it.

The sequence came from a man in his forties in good health. Sequencing was carried out using blood. The chain is built from TRBV7-9 and TRBJ2-7, with 8 bases lining up with TRBD2. In DNA form, the CDR3 reads TGTGCCAGCAGCTTAGGGAGAGCGGGAGACAACTACGAGCAGTACTTC. Its translation is CASSLGRAGDNYEQYF.